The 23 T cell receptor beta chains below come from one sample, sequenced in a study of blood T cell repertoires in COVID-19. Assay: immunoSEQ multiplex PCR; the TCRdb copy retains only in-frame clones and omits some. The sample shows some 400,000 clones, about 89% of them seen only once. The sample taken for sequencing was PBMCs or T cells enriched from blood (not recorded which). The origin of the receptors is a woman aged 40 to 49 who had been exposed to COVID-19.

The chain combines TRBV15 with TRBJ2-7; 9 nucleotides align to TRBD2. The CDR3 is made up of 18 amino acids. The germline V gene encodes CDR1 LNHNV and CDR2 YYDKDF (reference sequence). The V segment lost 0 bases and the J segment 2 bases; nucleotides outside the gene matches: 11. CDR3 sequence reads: CATSREGGASGKTYEQYF. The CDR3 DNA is TGTGCCACCAGCAGAGAGGGTGGGGCTAGCGGGAAGACCTACGAGCAGTACTTC. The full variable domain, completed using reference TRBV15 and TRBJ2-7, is DAMVIQNPRYQVTQFGKPVTLSCSQTLNHNVMYWYQQKSSQAPKLLFHYYDKDFNNEADTPDNFQSRRPNTSFCFLDIRSPGLGDTAMYLCATSREGGASGKTYEQYFGPGTRLTVT.

This CDR3 reads CASREGGAADTQYF. The DNA of the CDR3 is TGCGCCAGCAGAGAAGGGGGGGCCGCAGATACGCAGTATTTT. The rearrangement joins TRBV5-1 to TRBJ2-3, with D maybe TRBD2 (7 bases). Germline V gene sequence: CDR1 SGHRS, CDR2 YFSETQ. V was pared by 5 bases and J by 4 bases, with 14 bases between. This CDR3 comprises 14 residues. The variable domain in full, completed from reference TRBV5-1 and TRBJ2-3, reads KAGVTQTPRYLIKTRGQQVTLSCSPISGHRSVSWYQQTPGQGLQFLFEYFSETQRNKGNFPGRFSGRQFSNSRSEMNVSTLELGDSALYLCASREGGAADTQYFGPGTRLTVL.

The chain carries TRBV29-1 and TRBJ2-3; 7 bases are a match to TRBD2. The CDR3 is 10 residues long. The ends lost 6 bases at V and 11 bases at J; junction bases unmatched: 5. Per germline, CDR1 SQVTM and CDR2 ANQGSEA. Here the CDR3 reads CSVGGSGQYF. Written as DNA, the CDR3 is TGCAGCGTGGGGGGGTCGGGGCAGTATTTT.

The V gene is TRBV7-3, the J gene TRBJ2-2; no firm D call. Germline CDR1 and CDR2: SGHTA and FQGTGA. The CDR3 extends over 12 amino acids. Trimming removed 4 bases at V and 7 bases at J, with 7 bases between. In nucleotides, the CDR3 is TGTGCCAGCAGCTCCCCCAACGGGGAGCTGTTTTTT. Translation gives CASSSPNGELFF.

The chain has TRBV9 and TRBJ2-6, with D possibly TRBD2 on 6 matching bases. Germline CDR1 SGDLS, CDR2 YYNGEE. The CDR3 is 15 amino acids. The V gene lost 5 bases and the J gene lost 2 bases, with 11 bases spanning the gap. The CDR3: CASSVGGAGANVLTF. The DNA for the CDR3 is TGTGCCAGCAGTGTCGGAGGGGCTGGGGCCAACGTCCTGACTTTC. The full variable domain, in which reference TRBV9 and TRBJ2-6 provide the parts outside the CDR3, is DSGVTQTPKHLITATGQRVTLRCSPRSGDLSVYWYQQSLDQGLQFLIQYYNGEERAKGNILERFSAQQFPDLHSELNLSSLELGDSALYFCASSVGGAGANVLTFGAGSRLTVL.

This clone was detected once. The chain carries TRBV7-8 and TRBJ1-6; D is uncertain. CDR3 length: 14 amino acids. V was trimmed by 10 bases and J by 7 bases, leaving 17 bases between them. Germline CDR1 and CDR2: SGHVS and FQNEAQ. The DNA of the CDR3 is TGTGCCACCCGCCCCGACATCGTAAATTCACCCCTCCACTTT. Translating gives CATRPDIVNSPLHF.

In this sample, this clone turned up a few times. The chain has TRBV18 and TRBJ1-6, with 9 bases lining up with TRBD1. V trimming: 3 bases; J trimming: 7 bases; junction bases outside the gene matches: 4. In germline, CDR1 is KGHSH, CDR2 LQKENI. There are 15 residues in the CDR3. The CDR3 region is CASSPGTGLNSPLHF. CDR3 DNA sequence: TGTGCCAGCTCACCCGGGACAGGGTTAAATTCACCCCTCCACTTT.

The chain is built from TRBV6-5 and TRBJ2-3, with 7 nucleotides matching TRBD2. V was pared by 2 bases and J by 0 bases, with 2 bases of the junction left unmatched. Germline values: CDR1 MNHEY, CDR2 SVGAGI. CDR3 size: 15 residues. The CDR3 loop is CASSYGGGSTDTQYF. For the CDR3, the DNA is TGTGCCAGCAGTTACGGGGGGGGTAGCACAGATACGCAGTATTTT.

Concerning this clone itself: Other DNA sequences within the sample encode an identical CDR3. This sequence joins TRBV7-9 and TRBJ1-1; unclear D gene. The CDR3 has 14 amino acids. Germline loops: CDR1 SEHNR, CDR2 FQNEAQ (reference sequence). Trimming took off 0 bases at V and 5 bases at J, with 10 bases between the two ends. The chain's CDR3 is CASSLALGGTEAFF. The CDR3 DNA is TGTGCCAGCAGCTTAGCGCTGGGAGGAACTGAAGCTTTCTTT.

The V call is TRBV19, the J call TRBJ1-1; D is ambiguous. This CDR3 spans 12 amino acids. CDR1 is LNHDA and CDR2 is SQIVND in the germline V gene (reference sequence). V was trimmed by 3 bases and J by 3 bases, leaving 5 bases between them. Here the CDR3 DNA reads TGTGCCAGTAGTATTTCTGACACTGAAGCTTTCTTT. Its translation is CASSISDTEAFF.

The CDR3 region has the DNA TGTGCCAGCACCCCCGGGACAGGGTGGAGCTATGGCTACACCTTC. Its protein is CASTPGTGWSYGYTF. This rearrangement joins TRBV6-5 to TRBJ1-2; 9 nucleotides align to TRBD1. The junction had 10 bases not matched to a gene; V was cut back by 7 bases and J by 4 bases. Germline values: CDR1 MNHEY, CDR2 SVGAGI. The CDR3 spans 15 residues.

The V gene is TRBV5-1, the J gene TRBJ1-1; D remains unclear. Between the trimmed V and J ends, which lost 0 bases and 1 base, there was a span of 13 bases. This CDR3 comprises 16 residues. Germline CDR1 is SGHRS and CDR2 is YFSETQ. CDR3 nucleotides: TGCGCCAGCAGCTTGGCCGGTCCCGGAGAGAACACTGAAGCTTTCTTT. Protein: CASSLAGPGENTEAFF. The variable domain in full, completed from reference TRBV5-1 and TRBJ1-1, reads KAGVTQTPRYLIKTRGQQVTLSCSPISGHRSVSWYQQTPGQGLQFLFEYFSETQRNKGNFPGRFSGRQFSNSRSEMNVSTLELGDSALYLCASSLAGPGENTEAFFGQGTRLTVV.

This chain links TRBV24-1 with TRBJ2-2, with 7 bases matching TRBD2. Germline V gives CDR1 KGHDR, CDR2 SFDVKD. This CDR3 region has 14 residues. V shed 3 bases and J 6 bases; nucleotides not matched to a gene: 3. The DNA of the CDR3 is TGTGCCACCAGTGATCGGGGAGGGGCCGGGGAGCTGTTTTTT. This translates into CATSDRGGAGELFF.

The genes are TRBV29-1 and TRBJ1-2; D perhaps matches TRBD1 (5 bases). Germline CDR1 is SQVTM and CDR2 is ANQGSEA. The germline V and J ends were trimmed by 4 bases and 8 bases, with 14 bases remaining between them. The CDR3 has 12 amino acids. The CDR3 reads CSVGGEGGGYTF. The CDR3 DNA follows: TGCAGCGTTGGGGGGGAAGGAGGAGGCTACACCTTC.

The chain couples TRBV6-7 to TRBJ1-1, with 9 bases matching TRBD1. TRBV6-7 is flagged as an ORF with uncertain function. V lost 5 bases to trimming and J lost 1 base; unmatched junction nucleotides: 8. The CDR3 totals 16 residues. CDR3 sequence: CASSQWDREGNTEAFF. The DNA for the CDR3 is TGTGCCAGCAGTCAATGGGACAGGGAGGGGAACACTGAAGCTTTCTTT.

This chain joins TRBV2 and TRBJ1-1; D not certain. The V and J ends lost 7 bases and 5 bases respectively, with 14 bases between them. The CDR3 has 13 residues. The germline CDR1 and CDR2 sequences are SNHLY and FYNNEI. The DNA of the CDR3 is TGTGCCAGCATTAACGACATTGTAACTGAAGCTTTCTTT. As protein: CASINDIVTEAFF.

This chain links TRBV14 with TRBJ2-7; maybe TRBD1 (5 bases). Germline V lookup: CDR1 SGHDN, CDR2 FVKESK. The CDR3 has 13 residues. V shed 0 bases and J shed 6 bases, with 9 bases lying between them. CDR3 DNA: TGTGCCAGCAGCCAAGATATCAGGGCCGAGCAGTACTTC. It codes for CASSQDIRAEQYF.

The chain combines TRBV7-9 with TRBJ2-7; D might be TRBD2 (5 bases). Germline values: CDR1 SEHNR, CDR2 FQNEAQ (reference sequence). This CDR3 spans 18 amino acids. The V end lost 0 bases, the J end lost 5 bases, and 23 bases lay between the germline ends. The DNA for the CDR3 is TGTGCCAGCAGCTTAGCCCGGGATTTCCTACAGCTGCCGGACGAGCAGTACTTC. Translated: CASSLARDFLQLPDEQYF.

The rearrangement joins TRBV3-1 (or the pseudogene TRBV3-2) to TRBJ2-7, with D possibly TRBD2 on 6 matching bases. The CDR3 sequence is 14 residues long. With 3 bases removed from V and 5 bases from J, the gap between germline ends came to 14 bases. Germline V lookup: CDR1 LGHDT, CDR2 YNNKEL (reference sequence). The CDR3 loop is CASSHFTGTHEQYF. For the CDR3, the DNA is TGTGCCAGCAGCCACTTCACCGGGACTCACGAGCAGTACTTC.

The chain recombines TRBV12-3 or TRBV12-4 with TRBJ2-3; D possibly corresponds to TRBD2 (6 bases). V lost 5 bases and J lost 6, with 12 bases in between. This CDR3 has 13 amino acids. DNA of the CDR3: TGTGCCAGCAGTCGGGACTTCAGGGATACGCAGTATTTT. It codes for CASSRDFRDTQYF.

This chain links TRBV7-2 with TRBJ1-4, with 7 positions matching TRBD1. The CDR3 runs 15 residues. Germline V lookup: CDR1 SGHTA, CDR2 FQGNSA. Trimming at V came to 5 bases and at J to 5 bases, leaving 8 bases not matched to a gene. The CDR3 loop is CASSPRTGENEKLFF. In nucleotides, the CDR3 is TGTGCCAGCAGCCCCCGGACAGGCGAAAATGAAAAACTGTTTTTT.

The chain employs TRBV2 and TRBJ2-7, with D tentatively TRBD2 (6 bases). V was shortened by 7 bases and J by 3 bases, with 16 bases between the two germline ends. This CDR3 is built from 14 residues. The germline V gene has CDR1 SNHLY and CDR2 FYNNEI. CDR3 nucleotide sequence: TGTGCCAGCACCCCACGAAGGACTATCTACGAGCAGTACTTC. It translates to CASTPRRTIYEQYF.

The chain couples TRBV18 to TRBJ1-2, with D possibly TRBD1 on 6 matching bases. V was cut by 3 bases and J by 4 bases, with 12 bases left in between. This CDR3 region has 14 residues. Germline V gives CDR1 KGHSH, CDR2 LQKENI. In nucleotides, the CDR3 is TGTGCCAGCTCACCGTCCAGGGACATCTATGGCTACACCTTC. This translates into CASSPSRDIYGYTF.